The 20 T cell receptor beta chains below come from one sample, sequenced in a study of cytomegalovirus exposure and HLA in healthy donors. PCR used 60 Vbeta primers and 13 Jbeta primers. Using immunoSEQ multiplex PCR, the repertoire was profiled, and TCRdb retains in-frame clones only, with some absent. The table has approximately 200,000 clones, over 75% seen once; the top ten hold 0.098%. Sequencing was done on a sample of PBMCs. Source of these receptors: a boy aged 2 to 9 in good health and CMV-seronegative.

This clone was recorded a few times. V usage is TRBV5-4 and J usage is TRBJ1-1, with D hard to call. Trimming took off 4 bases at V and 1 base at J, with 8 bases between the two ends. Germline assignment: CDR1 SGHNT and CDR2 YYREEE (reference sequence). The CDR3 totals 13 residues. Written as DNA, the CDR3 is TGTGCCAGCAGCGACGGGAGGAACACTGAAGCTTTCTTT. Its protein product is CASSDGRNTEAFF.

As DNA, the CDR3 is TGTGCCAGCAGTTTACGGCGGCCCTACGAGCAGTACTTC. Protein product: CASSLRRPYEQYF. V and J are TRBV27 and TRBJ2-7; no reliable D call. This CDR3 has 13 residues. V dropped 2 bases and J dropped 2 bases, with 7 bases sitting between them. Per germline, CDR1 MNHEY and CDR2 SMNVEV (reference sequence).

This sequence joins TRBV7-9 and TRBJ2-3, with 16 bases that match TRBD2. The CDR3 is made up of 16 amino acids. V gave up 5 bases and J gave up 4 bases; unmatched junction bases: 3. Germline V gene sequence: CDR1 SEHNR, CDR2 FQNEAQ (reference sequence). The DNA of the CDR3 is TGTGCCAGCAGCCCCGGGACTAGCGGGGGGGCAGATACGCAGTATTTT. Translating gives CASSPGTSGGADTQYF.

The J gene is TRBJ2-2, the V gene TRBV4-1, with 11 bases matching TRBD1. This CDR3 is built from 16 residues. Germline loops: CDR1 MGHRA, CDR2 YSYEKL. The J segment lost 5 bases and the V segment lost 4 bases, leaving 6 bases of the junction unmatched. The CDR3 reads CASSRPGDRGTGELFF. Written as DNA, the CDR3 is TGCGCCAGCAGCCGACCAGGGGACAGGGGGACCGGGGAGCTGTTTTTT.

The CDR3 protein is CASSPDRPINYGYTF. The CDR3 nucleotides are TGTGCCAGCAGTCCCGACAGGCCCATTAACTATGGCTACACCTTC. The chain recombines TRBV6-5 with TRBJ1-2, with a possible D match to TRBD1 (6 bases). Per the germline V gene, CDR1 is MNHEY and CDR2 is SVGAGI. Trimming shortened V by 5 bases and J by 1 base, and 14 bases separated the two germline ends. The CDR3 sequence is 15 residues long.

This clone occurred a few times. The chain recombines TRBV11-3 with TRBJ2-3, with 9 bases that match TRBD2. Germline assignment: CDR1 SGHNT and CDR2 YENEEA. The CDR3 is 17 amino acids. J gave up 15 bases and V 0 bases, and 19 bases lay outside the gene matches. CDR3 in amino acids: CASSLEASASGEQSAYF. The CDR3 nucleotides read TGTGCCAGCAGCTTAGAAGCCTCGGCTAGCGGGGAACAATCGGCATATTTT.

The rearrangement links TRBV11-3 to TRBJ1-1; no clear D. Germline-derived CDR1 and CDR2 are SGHNT and YENEEA. V gave up 0 bases and J gave up 6 bases, with 14 bases separating them. There are 15 residues in the CDR3. DNA of the CDR3: TGTGCCAGCAGCTTAGACTCCTCCCGGACTCCTGAAGCTTTCTTT. This sequence encodes CASSLDSSRTPEAFF.

The chain has TRBV4-1 and TRBJ1-4; 7 positions agree with TRBD1. CDR1 MGHRA and CDR2 YSYEKL come from the germline V gene. V gave up 7 bases and J gave up 10 bases; unmatched junction bases: 9. This CDR3 is 13 amino acids long. The CDR3 DNA reads TGCGCCAGCAAACGACAGGGTGACGGAAAACTGTTTTTT. Translating gives CASKRQGDGKLFF.

The rearrangement links TRBV4-2 to TRBJ1-3; 7 nucleotides agree with TRBD1. CDR3 length: 19 amino acids. The V gene end was trimmed by 1 base and the J gene end by 0 bases; junction bases not matched to a gene: 12. Germline loops: CDR1 LGHNA, CDR2 YNFKEQ. CDR3 DNA: TGTGCCAGCAGCCAAGTGCCCGTAAGCTGGGACAGCTCTGGAAACACCATATATTTT. As protein: CASSQVPVSWDSSGNTIYF.

This clone was detected a few times. The J gene is TRBJ2-3, the V gene TRBV6-5; D might be TRBD1 (6 bases). CDR3 size: 15 residues. Trimming left V 10 bases short and J 0 bases short, with 17 bases between. Germline V lookup: CDR1 MNHEY, CDR2 SVGAGI. For the CDR3, the DNA is TGTGCCACTGGGCGGCAGGGGCAGAGCACAGATACGCAGTATTTT. Translating it yields CATGRQGQSTDTQYF.

V is TRBV7-3 and J is TRBJ2-6, with a tentative D call TRBD1 (6 bases). V gave up 5 bases and J gave up 0 bases, with 11 bases separating them. The CDR3 totals 16 residues. CDR1 is SGHTA and CDR2 is FQGTGA in the germline V gene. The CDR3 protein is CASSPDRPSGANVLTF. In DNA form, the CDR3 reads TGTGCCAGCAGCCCCGACAGGCCCTCTGGGGCCAACGTCCTGACTTTC.

The chain joins TRBV13 to TRBJ2-1, with TRBD2 matching 8 bases. Germline trimming cut 0 bases from V and 4 bases from J; bases unmatched to any gene: 8. Looked up from germline, CDR1 is PRHDT and CDR2 is FYEKMQ (reference sequence). This CDR3 is built from 17 residues. The CDR3 protein is CASSLGLGAGGYNEQFF. CDR3 in DNA: TGTGCCAGCAGCTTAGGGTTAGGCGCGGGGGGTTACAATGAGCAGTTCTTC.

This clone showed up just a few times. The junction and the germline gene differ at one end; a read error may be behind it. DNA for the CDR3: TGTGCCAGCAGCTTAGTTGCTGGCGGGGGGGCACGCACAGATACGCGGTATTTT. Amino acids: CASSLVAGGGARTDTRYF. The chain links TRBV7-8 to TRBJ2-3, with TRBD2 matching over 9 bases. This CDR3 is 18 amino acids long. Germline V gene lookup returns CDR1 SGHVS and CDR2 FQNEAQ.

V usage is TRBV6-7 and J usage is TRBJ1-2; D perhaps matches TRBD1 (6 bases). TRBV6-7 is an ORF for which the function is uncertain. The CDR3 sequence is 15 residues long. V was pared by 7 bases and J by 0 bases, with 15 bases between. The CDR3 region has the DNA TGTGCCAGCAAAACCGACAGGCCCACTAACTATGGCTACACCTTC. This encodes CASKTDRPTNYGYTF.

The chain combines TRBV7-2 with TRBJ1-2, with D perhaps TRBD1 (5 bases). The CDR3 is 15 amino acids. Trimming pared 6 bases from V and 0 bases from J, leaving 14 bases between. CDR1 and CDR2 from the germline V gene are SGHTA and FQGNSA. The CDR3 region is CASSRDRSANYGYTF. Here the CDR3 DNA reads TGTGCCAGCAGTCGAGACAGATCAGCTAACTATGGCTACACCTTC. The complete variable domain, with remaining parts taken from reference TRBV7-2 and TRBJ1-2, reads GAGVSQSPSNKVTEKGKDVELRCDPISGHTALYWYRQSLGQGLEFLIYFQGNSAPDKSGLPSDRFSAERTGGSVSTLTIQRTQQEDSAVYLCASSRDRSANYGYTFGSGTRLTVV.

This rearrangement joins TRBV7-2 to TRBJ1-2; the D gene is possibly TRBD1 (5 bases). Germline V gene lookup returns CDR1 SGHTA and CDR2 FQGNSA. With 1 base removed from V and 8 bases from J, the gap between germline ends came to 14 bases. The CDR3 runs to 14 residues. In DNA, the CDR3 is TGTGCCAGCAGCTTAGAGGTGGGGCGCAAAGGCTACACCTTC. It specifies CASSLEVGRKGYTF.

V and J are TRBV6-6 and TRBJ2-5, with D tentatively TRBD1 (5 bases). The CDR3 loop spans 15 amino acids. Germline CDR1 MNHNY, CDR2 SVGAGI (reference sequence). Trimming removed 8 bases from V and 4 bases from J, with 20 bases in between. The CDR3, as DNA: TGTGCCAGCGGGGCACTAAATAGGGGTCCAGAGACCCAGTACTTC. It codes for CASGALNRGPETQYF.

The V and J genes are TRBV9 and TRBJ2-1, with TRBD2 matching 9 bases. V gave up 3 bases and J gave up 8 bases; unmatched junction bases: 12. The length of the CDR3 is 16 residues. In germline, CDR1 is SGDLS, CDR2 YYNGEE. The CDR3 sequence: CASSALAGPILDEQFF. CDR3 bases: TGTGCCAGCAGCGCCCTAGCGGGGCCTATCCTGGATGAGCAGTTCTTC.

The chain carries TRBV13 and TRBJ2-1, with 7 bases lining up with TRBD1. J lost 12 bases, V lost 1 base, and 15 bases had no gene match. Germline V lookup: CDR1 PRHDT, CDR2 FYEKMQ (reference sequence). The CDR3 has 16 residues. CDR3 nucleotides: TGTGCCAGCAGCTTAGTAGGGGCAGGGGGAGAACGTGGGCAGTTCTTC. Protein sequence: CASSLVGAGGERGQFF. Variable domain in full (rest from reference TRBV13 and TRBJ2-1): AAGVIQSPRHLIKEKRETATLKCYPIPRHDTVYWYQQGPGQDPQFLISFYEKMQSDKGSIPDRFSAQQFSDYHSELNMSSLELGDSALYFCASSLVGAGGERGQFFGPGTRLTVL.

The chain combines TRBV2 with TRBJ1-2; 7 nucleotides agree with TRBD1. This CDR3 comprises 13 residues. Germline V gives CDR1 SNHLY, CDR2 FYNNEI. J gave up 0 bases and V 8 bases, and 3 bases lay outside the gene matches. The CDR3 sequence: CASPGQTNYGYTF. The CDR3 nucleotides read TGTGCCAGCCCGGGACAGACTAACTATGGCTACACCTTC.